This T cell receptor (beta chain) emerged from a study of shared clonotypes between healthy human individuals. General study findings and limits: Researchers sampled only blood; tissue repertoires likely differ. The genetic and exposure-history diversity represented was limited by few donors.

The study enrolled healthy HIV-negative adults without recent acute infections or vaccinations as donors. Sequencing was performed with immunoSEQ multiplex PCR; in TCRdb, only in-frame clones are kept and a portion is missing. The sample contains around 2.5 million clones, roughly 93% of which appear only once. Note on this clone: Its antigen remains unidentified.

The sample comprised naive CD4+ T cells from PBMCs. The sample's subset: CD45RA+ positively selected. This TCR came from a man between 18 and 35 years old in good health. Some clones in this sample may be carry-over from other donors' samples.

Here the CDR3 reads CSVPWNRKYSNQPQHF. CDR3 nucleotides: TGCAGCGTCCCATGGAACAGGAAATATAGCAATCAGCCCCAGCATTTT. The rearrangement joins TRBV29-1 to TRBJ1-5; tentative D call: TRBD1 (5 bases). The CDR3 is made up of 16 amino acids. The germline V gene has CDR1 SQVTM and CDR2 ANQGSEA. V lost 6 bases and J 0 bases, leaving 18 bases between the germline ends.